These T cell receptor beta chains were read from a single sample in a study of blood T cell repertoires in COVID-19. TCRdb's table, derived via immunoSEQ multiplex PCR, lists solely in-frame clones and lacks some. The sample has fewer than 200,000 clones; roughly nine tenths are singletons. Sequencing input: PBMCs or T cells enriched from blood (not recorded which). These receptors were collected from a human donor with acute COVID-19. The donor label of this sample is uncertain. The CDR3 runs from the conserved cysteine through the conserved F or W. D genes are given only for firm matches. The size of a clone is reported for some rows only, either as once, few or many, or as a class for expanded clones.

v_call: TRBV6-2/TRBV6-3; j_call: TRBJ1-5; d_call: TRBD1; clone_size: once; cdr3_aa: CASSSTGQNQPQHF; cdr3_nt: TGTGCCAGCAGTTCGACGGGACAGAATCAGCCCCAGCATTTT
v_call: TRBV2; j_call: TRBJ1-2; d_call: NA; clone_size: NA; cdr3_aa: CASSRTEATTYGYTF; cdr3_nt: TGTGCCAGCAGTCGGACGGAGGCAACGACCTATGGCTACACCTTC
v_call: TRBV9; j_call: TRBJ2-5; d_call: NA; clone_size: NA; cdr3_aa: CASTIQGAPQETQYF; cdr3_nt: TGTGCCAGCACGATACAAGGGGCCCCCCAAGAGACCCAGTACTTC
v_call: TRBV12-3/TRBV12-4; j_call: TRBJ1-2; d_call: TRBD1; clone_size: NA; cdr3_aa: CASSYGTDYGYTF; cdr3_nt: TGTGCCAGCAGTTACGGGACAGACTATGGCTACACCTTC
v_call: TRBV12-5; j_call: TRBJ2-6; d_call: NA; clone_size: NA; cdr3_aa: CASGLVGLWRDRGAGANVLTF; cdr3_nt: TGTGCTAGTGGTTTGGTAGGTCTCTGGCGGGACCGGGGAGCAGGGGCCAACGTCCTGACTTTC
v_call: TRBV10-3; j_call: TRBJ1-4; d_call: NA; clone_size: NA; cdr3_aa: CAISESEGTNEKLFF; cdr3_nt: TGTGCCATCAGTGAGAGTGAGGGCACTAATGAAAAACTGTTTTTT
v_call: TRBV3-1/TRBV3-2; j_call: TRBJ1-2; d_call: TRBD1; clone_size: NA; cdr3_aa: CASSQGQGAFYGYTF; cdr3_nt: TGTGCCAGCAGCCAGGGACAGGGGGCTTTCTATGGCTACACCTTC
v_call: TRBV24-1; j_call: TRBJ1-1; d_call: NA; clone_size: NA; cdr3_aa: CATSANREMNTEAFF; cdr3_nt: TGTGCCACCAGTGCAAACAGGGAGATGAACACTGAAGCTTTCTTT
v_call: TRBV7-8; j_call: TRBJ1-3; d_call: NA; clone_size: NA; cdr3_aa: CASSSMRASGNTIYF; cdr3_nt: TGTGCCAGCAGCTCTATGAGAGCCTCTGGAAACACCATATATTTT
v_call: TRBV2; j_call: TRBJ1-1; d_call: NA; clone_size: NA; cdr3_aa: CASSGGLQGPEAFF; cdr3_nt: TGTGCCAGCAGTGGCGGTCTTCAGGGGCCTGAAGCTTTCTTT
v_call: TRBV11-2; j_call: TRBJ2-1; d_call: TRBD2; clone_size: NA; cdr3_aa: CASSSRWLAGANEQFF; cdr3_nt: TGTGCCAGCAGCTCTAGGTGGCTAGCGGGGGCTAATGAGCAGTTCTTC
v_call: TRBV29-1; j_call: TRBJ2-3; d_call: TRBD1; clone_size: few; cdr3_aa: CSVEVGTAGTDTQYF; cdr3_nt: TGCAGCGTTGAAGTTGGGACAGCGGGCACAGATACGCAGTATTTT
v_call: TRBV9; j_call: TRBJ1-3; d_call: TRBD1; clone_size: few; cdr3_aa: CASSPLGQSSGNTIYF; cdr3_nt: TGTGCCAGCAGCCCTCTGGGACAGAGCTCTGGAAACACCATATATTTT
v_call: TRBV30; j_call: TRBJ1-6; d_call: NA; clone_size: once; cdr3_aa: CAWRPPGTPLHF; cdr3_nt: TGTGCCTGGAGACCCCCGGGGACACCCCTCCACTTT
v_call: TRBV7-9; j_call: TRBJ1-2; d_call: NA; clone_size: NA; cdr3_aa: CASSSSYFFSRRQDYGYTF; cdr3_nt: TGTGCCAGCAGCTCCTCCTACTTTTTTTCCCGAAGGCAGGACTATGGCTACACCTTC
v_call: TRBV24-1; j_call: TRBJ2-1; d_call: TRBD1; clone_size: NA; cdr3_aa: CATSDRPGTGGAGVYNEQFF; cdr3_nt: TGTGCCACCAGTGATCGTCCCGGGACAGGGGGAGCGGGCGTATACAATGAGCAGTTCTTC
v_call: TRBV4-2; j_call: TRBJ2-7; d_call: NA; clone_size: NA; cdr3_aa: CASSQVWGSRSGEQYF; cdr3_nt: TGTGCCAGCAGCCAAGTGTGGGGCTCCCGCTCAGGGGAGCAGTACTTC
v_call: TRBV7-9; j_call: TRBJ2-3; d_call: NA; clone_size: NA; cdr3_aa: CASGPVGGYTDTQYF; cdr3_nt: TGTGCCAGCGGCCCCGTCGGCGGCTACACAGATACGCAGTATTTT
v_call: TRBV10-1; j_call: TRBJ1-4; d_call: NA; clone_size: NA; cdr3_aa: CASSESTKGGALATNEKLFF; cdr3_nt: TGCGCCAGCAGTGAGTCGACAAAGGGGGGGGCCCTCGCAACTAATGAAAAACTGTTTTTT
v_call: TRBV5-5; j_call: TRBJ2-2; d_call: TRBD1; clone_size: few; cdr3_aa: CASSSRTGNTGELFF; cdr3_nt: TGTGCCAGCAGCTCACGGACAGGGAACACCGGGGAGCTGTTTTTT
v_call: TRBV29-1; j_call: TRBJ2-3; d_call: TRBD1; clone_size: once; cdr3_aa: CSVPPTGGDTQYF; cdr3_nt: TGCAGCGTCCCCCCCACAGGGGGAGATACGCAGTATTTT
v_call: TRBV2; j_call: TRBJ2-1; d_call: TRBD2; clone_size: NA; cdr3_aa: CASSEAFSGSYNEQFF; cdr3_nt: TGTGCCAGCAGTGAAGCCTTTAGCGGGTCCTACAATGAGCAGTTCTTC
v_call: TRBV5-1; j_call: TRBJ1-6; d_call: NA; clone_size: NA; cdr3_aa: CASSLRGPLSSYNSPLHF; cdr3_nt: TGCGCCAGCAGCTTGAGGGGTCCGTTGAGCTCCTATAATTCACCCCTCCACTTT
v_call: TRBV30; j_call: TRBJ1-1; d_call: NA; clone_size: NA; cdr3_aa: CAWTSGHPNTEAFF; cdr3_nt: TGTGCCTGGACCTCGGGACACCCGAACACTGAAGCTTTCTTT
v_call: TRBV14; j_call: TRBJ1-2; d_call: NA; clone_size: NA; cdr3_aa: CASSQDSGNYGYTF; cdr3_nt: TGTGCCAGCAGCCAAGATTCGGGGAACTATGGCTACACCTTC
v_call: TRBV3-1/TRBV3-2; j_call: TRBJ2-1; d_call: NA; clone_size: NA; cdr3_aa: CASSPGQFPNEQFF; cdr3_nt: TGTGCCAGCAGCCCTGGGCAGTTCCCCAATGAGCAGTTCTTC
v_call: TRBV6-5; j_call: TRBJ2-3; d_call: NA; clone_size: NA; cdr3_aa: CASSYESGRDTQYF; cdr3_nt: TGTGCCAGCAGTTACGAGAGTGGGAGGGATACGCAGTATTTT
v_call: TRBV29-1; j_call: TRBJ2-7; d_call: TRBD1; clone_size: NA; cdr3_aa: CSVEQGAYEQYF; cdr3_nt: TGCAGCGTTGAACAGGGGGCCTACGAGCAGTACTTC
v_call: TRBV2; j_call: TRBJ1-1; d_call: NA; clone_size: NA; cdr3_aa: CASSPKSGGDTEAFF; cdr3_nt: TGTGCCAGCAGCCCCAAGTCGGGGGGAGACACTGAAGCTTTCTTT
v_call: TRBV30; j_call: TRBJ1-1; d_call: NA; clone_size: NA; cdr3_aa: CAFWEGGDTEAFF; cdr3_nt: TGTGCCTTTTGGGAGGGCGGGGACACTGAAGCTTTCTTT
v_call: TRBV30; j_call: TRBJ1-5; d_call: NA; clone_size: NA; cdr3_aa: CAWSKGRGGQPQHF; cdr3_nt: TGTGCCTGGAGTAAGGGCAGGGGTGGTCAGCCCCAGCATTTT
v_call: TRBV24-1; j_call: TRBJ2-3; d_call: NA; clone_size: NA; cdr3_aa: CATSGSPSTDTQYF; cdr3_nt: TGTGCCACCAGTGGGAGCCCCAGCACAGATACGCAGTATTTT
v_call: TRBV7-9; j_call: TRBJ1-3; d_call: NA; clone_size: NA; cdr3_aa: CASSPPQANSGNTIYF; cdr3_nt: TGTGCCAGCAGCCCACCCCAGGCGAACTCTGGAAACACCATATATTTT
v_call: TRBV4-1; j_call: TRBJ2-3; d_call: NA; clone_size: NA; cdr3_aa: CASSPSYRTADTQYF; cdr3_nt: TGCGCCAGCAGCCCAAGTTATCGGACTGCAGATACGCAGTATTTT
v_call: TRBV18; j_call: TRBJ1-1; d_call: NA; clone_size: NA; cdr3_aa: CASSPRRGDTEAFF; cdr3_nt: TGTGCCAGCTCACCACGGCGGGGGGACACTGAAGCTTTCTTT
v_call: TRBV27; j_call: TRBJ1-1; d_call: NA; clone_size: NA; cdr3_aa: CASSLIRGDTEAFF; cdr3_nt: TGTGCCAGCAGTTTAATAAGGGGCGACACTGAAGCTTTCTTT
v_call: TRBV9; j_call: TRBJ2-1; d_call: TRBD2; clone_size: many; cdr3_aa: CASSYSLAGGIYNEQFF; cdr3_nt: TGTGCCAGCAGCTACTCTCTAGCGGGGGGAATTTACAATGAGCAGTTCTTC
v_call: TRBV25-1; j_call: TRBJ1-2; d_call: TRBD1; clone_size: once; cdr3_aa: CASRTGDGYTF; cdr3_nt: TGTGCCAGCCGGACAGGGGATGGCTACACCTTC
v_call: TRBV5-1; j_call: TRBJ1-1; d_call: NA; clone_size: once; cdr3_aa: CASSLDPAGNTEAFF; cdr3_nt: TGCGCCAGCAGCTTGGATCCGGCAGGGAACACTGAAGCTTTCTTT
v_call: TRBV3-1/TRBV3-2; j_call: TRBJ1-1; d_call: TRBD1; clone_size: NA; cdr3_aa: CASSQEPGTGGMNTEAFF; cdr3_nt: TGTGCCAGCAGCCAAGAACCCGGGACAGGAGGTATGAACACTGAAGCTTTCTTT
v_call: TRBV2; j_call: TRBJ2-7; d_call: TRBD2; clone_size: NA; cdr3_aa: CASSGLAGGPYEQYF; cdr3_nt: TGTGCCAGCAGTGGACTAGCGGGGGGTCCCTACGAGCAGTACTTC
v_call: TRBV27; j_call: TRBJ2-7; d_call: TRBD2; clone_size: NA; cdr3_aa: CASSPSSGESSYEQYF; cdr3_nt: TGTGCCAGCAGCCCCTCTAGCGGGGAAAGCTCCTACGAGCAGTACTTC
v_call: TRBV5-4; j_call: TRBJ2-7; d_call: TRBD2; clone_size: NA; cdr3_aa: CASSLVVLGLAEDEQYF; cdr3_nt: TGTGCCAGCAGCTTGGTGGTGTTAGGACTAGCGGAAGACGAGCAGTACTTC
v_call: TRBV5-1; j_call: TRBJ1-6; d_call: TRBD1; clone_size: NA; cdr3_aa: CASSPSQGVSNSPLHF; cdr3_nt: TGCGCCAGCAGTCCGTCACAGGGGGTTTCTAATTCACCCCTCCACTTT
v_call: TRBV3-1/TRBV3-2; j_call: TRBJ1-1; d_call: TRBD1; clone_size: NA; cdr3_aa: CASSRGQGILNTEAFF; cdr3_nt: TGTGCCAGCAGCCGCGGACAGGGGATCTTGAACACTGAAGCTTTCTTT
v_call: TRBV9; j_call: TRBJ2-1; d_call: NA; clone_size: NA; cdr3_aa: CASSADARGSYNEQFF; cdr3_nt: TGTGCCAGCAGCGCTGATGCACGGGGCTCCTACAATGAGCAGTTCTTC
v_call: TRBV9; j_call: TRBJ2-1; d_call: TRBD2; clone_size: NA; cdr3_aa: CARADVGLAHNEQFF; cdr3_nt: TGTGCCAGGGCGGATGTGGGACTAGCGCACAATGAGCAGTTCTTC
v_call: TRBV7-2; j_call: TRBJ1-6; d_call: NA; clone_size: NA; cdr3_aa: CASSLGADTPLHF; cdr3_nt: TGTGCCAGCAGCTTAGGGGCCGACACACCCCTCCACTTT
v_call: TRBV6-1; j_call: TRBJ2-7; d_call: NA; clone_size: NA; cdr3_aa: CASSERSRVYEQYF; cdr3_nt: TGTGCCAGCAGTGAGAGGAGCAGGGTCTACGAGCAGTACTTC
v_call: TRBV7-9; j_call: TRBJ2-1; d_call: NA; clone_size: NA; cdr3_aa: CASSSAGIEQFF; cdr3_nt: TGTGCCAGCAGCTCCGCAGGAATTGAGCAGTTCTTC
v_call: TRBV9; j_call: TRBJ2-1; d_call: NA; clone_size: NA; cdr3_aa: CASSVGPDSSNEQFF; cdr3_nt: TGTGCCAGCAGCGTAGGACCGGACAGCTCGAATGAGCAGTTCTTC
v_call: TRBV3-1/TRBV3-2; j_call: TRBJ2-3; d_call: TRBD2; clone_size: NA; cdr3_aa: CASSQETSGGDTDTQYF; cdr3_nt: TGTGCCAGCAGCCAAGAAACAAGCGGGGGGGACACAGATACGCAGTATTTT
v_call: TRBV5-1; j_call: TRBJ1-2; d_call: NA; clone_size: NA; cdr3_aa: CASSFDSKGGYTF; cdr3_nt: TGCGCCAGCAGCTTCGACTCCAAGGGGGGCTACACCTTC